The 15 T cell receptor beta chains given below trace back to one sample, sequenced in a study of shared clonotypes between healthy human individuals. The repertoire was sequenced with immunoSEQ multiplex PCR; TCRdb's copy has only in-frame clones and lacks some. The sample has about 2.1 million clones; approximately 94% are singletons. Terminally differentiated effector memory CD45RA+ cells were excluded from the naive CD8 cells, which were CD45RO-negative and positively selected for CCR7. The material sequenced was naive CD8+ T cells from PBMCs. The receptor source for this set is a man aged 18 to 35 in good health. Some clones in this sample may be carry-over from other donors' samples.

This rearrangement joins TRBV7-9 to TRBJ2-1; 7 bases match TRBD2. V lost 4 bases, J lost 3 bases, and 9 bases stayed unmatched. This CDR3 has 16 residues. CDR1 is SEHNR, CDR2 FQNEAQ, per germline (reference sequence). CDR3 region: CASSYPSSGNYNEQFF. The CDR3 coding sequence is TGTGCCAGCAGCTACCCATCGAGCGGGAACTACAATGAGCAGTTCTTC.

In nucleotides, the CDR3 is TGTGCCAGCAGTGAATGGGTTAGCGGGAGTGGGGATACGCAGTATTTT. Its translation is CASSEWVSGSGDTQYF. The chain uses TRBV25-1 and TRBJ2-3; TRBD2 matches at 9 bases. CDR3 length: 16 amino acids. Germline CDR1 and CDR2: MGHDK and SYGVNS. The J segment lost 6 bases and the V segment lost 1 base, leaving 8 bases of the junction unmatched.

This clone was detected once. The rearrangement joins TRBV6-1 to TRBJ1-2; no clear D gene. The CDR3 length is 10 residues. The V and J ends lost 7 bases and 7 bases respectively, with 7 bases between them. Germline assignment: CDR1 MNHNS and CDR2 SASEGT. The CDR3 is CASNNAGYTF. The DNA of the CDR3 is TGTGCCAGCAACAACGCTGGCTACACCTTC.

The chain joins TRBV2 to TRBJ2-3, with 8 bases aligning to TRBD2. The CDR3 totals 16 residues. Germline trimming cut 8 bases from V and 6 bases from J; bases unmatched to any gene: 16. Germline-derived CDR1 and CDR2 are SNHLY and FYNNEI. CDR3 in DNA: TGTGCCAGCTCAGGGGACGGGAGGGCCGAAATGGATACGCAGTATTTT. Residues: CASSGDGRAEMDTQYF.

In this sample, this clone turned up once. In DNA, the CDR3 is TGTGCCAGCAGCTTGGGGCCAGCCACTGAAGCTTTCTTT. It encodes CASSLGPATEAFF. J is TRBJ1-1 and V is TRBV5-5; the D is unclear. There are 13 residues in the CDR3. The germline V and J ends were trimmed by 0 bases and 4 bases, with 7 bases remaining between them. Germline loops: CDR1 SGHKS, CDR2 YYEKEE (reference sequence).

V is TRBV2 and J is TRBJ2-7, with a tentative D call TRBD2 (5 bases). The CDR3 runs to 15 residues. Between the trimmed V and J ends, which lost 7 bases and 0 bases, there was a span of 16 bases. Germline V gene sequence: CDR1 SNHLY, CDR2 FYNNEI. The CDR3 bases are TGTGCCAGCACGGTCTTAGCGTGGAGCTCCTACGAGCAGTACTTC. It translates to CASTVLAWSSYEQYF. Using reference TRBV2 and TRBJ2-7 for the parts outside the CDR3, the full variable domain is EPEVTQTPSHQVTQMGQEVILRCVPISNHLYFYWYRQILGQKVEFLVSFYNNEISEKSEIFDDQFSVERPDGSNFTLKIRSTKLEDSAMYFCASTVLAWSSYEQYFGPGTRLTVT.

The V gene is TRBV7-9, the J gene TRBJ2-1; D remains unclear. The CDR3 totals 15 residues. Germline V gene lookup returns CDR1 SEHNR and CDR2 FQNEAQ (reference sequence). With 1 base removed from V and 7 bases from J, the gap between germline ends came to 14 bases. The CDR3 here is CASSLVRLEGNEQFF. The CDR3 nucleotides read TGTGCCAGCAGCTTAGTAAGACTCGAAGGGAATGAGCAGTTCTTC. The whole variable domain, remainder taken from reference TRBV7-9 and TRBJ2-1, is DTGVSQNPRHKITKRGQNVTFRCDPISEHNRLYWYRQTLGQGPEFLTYFQNEAQLEKSRLLSDRFSAERPKGSFSTLEIQRTEQGDSAMYLCASSLVRLEGNEQFFGPGTRLTVL.

The CDR3 protein is CASSGSRGAFSGNTIYF. The CDR3, as DNA: TGTGCCAGCAGTGGGTCCCGAGGGGCCTTCTCTGGAAACACCATATATTTT. The chain uses TRBV2 and TRBJ1-3, with a possible D match to TRBD1 (5 bases). With 4 bases removed from V and 0 bases from J, the gap between germline ends came to 16 bases. This CDR3 is built from 17 residues. Germline V lookup: CDR1 SNHLY, CDR2 FYNNEI.

V usage is TRBV21-1 and J usage is TRBJ2-7; the D segment call TRBD1 is taken from the table without a DNA check. TRBV21-1 counts as a pseudogene. This CDR3 spans 13 amino acids. CDR3 DNA: TGTGCCAGCAGCGCGGGACAGGGGAACGGGCAGTACTTC. It yields the protein CASSAGQGNGQYF.

The chain combines TRBV6-1 with TRBJ1-3; 8 bases agree with TRBD1. With 11 bases clipped from V and 0 bases from J, the junction kept 6 bases outside the gene matches. The germline V gene encodes CDR1 MNHNS and CDR2 SASEGT. The CDR3 sequence is 14 residues long. Written as DNA, the CDR3 is TGTGCCGCCAGGACAGGGCGCTCTGGAAACACCATATATTTT. Its translation: CAARTGRSGNTIYF.

This clone appeared a few times. At the DNA level, this CDR3 is encoded by other sequences in the same sample as well. This chain connects TRBV9 to TRBJ1-5; unclear D gene. The CDR3 contains 14 residues. Germline values: CDR1 SGDLS, CDR2 YYNGEE. The germline V and J ends were trimmed by 0 bases and 1 base, with 5 bases remaining between them. CDR3 sequence: CASSVGVSNQPQHF. For the CDR3, the DNA is TGTGCCAGCAGCGTAGGGGTCAGCAATCAGCCCCAGCATTTT.

The CDR3 sequence is CASSESGRPRSYGYTF. The DNA for the CDR3 is TGCGCCAGCAGTGAGTCGGGTAGACCCAGGAGCTATGGCTACACCTTC. The chain is built from TRBV10-2 and TRBJ1-2; the D is unclear. Germline V CDR1 and CDR2: WSHSY, SAAADI. V was cut by 0 bases and J by 4 bases, with 15 bases left in between. This CDR3 spans 16 amino acids.

The rearrangement joins TRBV30 to TRBJ2-2; TRBD1 or TRBD2 may be the D gene (6 bases each). V was pared by 2 bases and J by 5 bases, with 15 bases between. In germline, CDR1 is GTSNPN, CDR2 SVGIG (reference sequence). This CDR3 has 15 residues. The CDR3 DNA reads as TGTGCCTGGAGTTATTCTCCGGGGGCGACCGGGGAGCTGTTTTTT. Translating it yields CAWSYSPGATGELFF.

DNA for the CDR3: TGTGCCAGCAGCGTACCAATAGCGGGAGGGCTAGATACGCAGTATTTT. This encodes CASSVPIAGGLDTQYF. J is TRBJ2-3 and V is TRBV9; 11 nucleotides agree with TRBD2. The germline V gene encodes CDR1 SGDLS and CDR2 YYNGEE. The CDR3 totals 16 residues. Trimming removed 1 base from V and 5 bases from J; junction bases left unmatched: 6.

As regards this clone: The same CDR3 arises from other DNA sequences in this sample as well. V and J are TRBV9 and TRBJ2-4, with D possibly matching TRBD2 (6 bases). The CDR3 extends over 16 amino acids. Germline CDR1 SGDLS, CDR2 YYNGEE. Trimming removed 0 bases from V and 0 bases from J, with 10 bases in between. In DNA form, the CDR3 reads TGTGCCAGCAGCGTAGGAGGAGGGCTAGCCAAAAACATTCAGTACTTC. This encodes CASSVGGGLAKNIQYF. Complete variable domain (other parts from reference TRBV9 and TRBJ2-4): DSGVTQTPKHLITATGQRVTLRCSPRSGDLSVYWYQQSLDQGLQFLIQYYNGEERAKGNILERFSAQQFPDLHSELNLSSLELGDSALYFCASSVGGGLAKNIQYFGAGTRLSVL.